These T cell receptor beta chains were read from a single sample in a study of metastatic and nonmetastatic thyroid tumors. TCRdb re-called the PCR reads via MiXCR. This table holds 13,000 or so clones, approximately 26% found once. The sample comprised tumor tissue. These TCRs come from a female donor with papillary thyroid cancer or a benign thyroid nodule (not recorded which). Some clones in this sample may be carry-over from other donors' samples. Both conserved end residues are part of each CDR3. D genes are given only for firm matches.

V gene: TRBV20-1
J gene: TRBJ1-1
D gene: -
CDR3 protein: CSARTNPGRTNTEAFF

V gene: TRBV5-5
J gene: TRBJ2-7
D gene: TRBD2
CDR3 protein: CASSLSGLAGSYEQYF

V gene: TRBV6-1
J gene: TRBJ1-2
D gene: -
CDR3 protein: CASSVDRNYGYTF

V gene: TRBV12-3/TRBV12-4
J gene: TRBJ1-1
D gene: -
CDR3 protein: CASSPQGGTEAFF

V gene: TRBV20-1
J gene: TRBJ2-2
D gene: -
CDR3 protein: CSAIGLGWVTGELFF

V gene: TRBV5-1
J gene: TRBJ2-7
D gene: -
CDR3 protein: CASSLVGLTYEQYF

V gene: TRBV7-6
J gene: TRBJ2-7
D gene: -
CDR3 protein: CASSPGTGVEQYF

V gene: TRBV7-9
J gene: TRBJ2-7
D gene: -
CDR3 protein: CASLGGCYEQYF

V gene: TRBV6-1
J gene: TRBJ2-6
D gene: -
CDR3 protein: CASLWGSSGSGANVLTF

V gene: TRBV12-3/TRBV12-4
J gene: TRBJ2-7
D gene: -
CDR3 protein: CASSRYEQYF

V gene: TRBV3-1
J gene: TRBJ1-2
D gene: -
CDR3 protein: CASSQEFRQSYGYTF

V gene: TRBV11-2
J gene: TRBJ1-2
D gene: -
CDR3 protein: CASSLVLTDYGYTF

V gene: TRBV7-3
J gene: TRBJ2-7
D gene: -
CDR3 protein: CASSGPRFGGTYEQYF

V gene: TRBV30
J gene: TRBJ2-5
D gene: -
CDR3 protein: CAWSWGAGQETQYF